This T cell receptor (beta chain) was captured in a study of blood T cells in healthy people across ages. There were healthy Caucasian individuals from Russia, aged roughly 6 to 95, serving as donors. This clonotype turned up a few times. The antigen is undetermined. A second PCR of about 7 to 11 cycles used a sample-barcoded 5' primer and a J-beta primer mix. Each CDR3 protein gets one entry after TCRdb re-called the 5' RACE reads with MiXCR. The sample yields around 1,000,000 distinct CDR3 sequences, 20% to 25% seen once. There are 15 residues in the CDR3. CDR1 and CDR2 (germline): MDHEN, SYDVKM. Deletions cut 3 bases from V and 5 bases from J, with 14 bases between. Overall study findings and caveats: Long-lived and aged donors differed, with more naive CD4+ cells and higher diversity in the long-lived. Age advanced and TCR beta diversity per million T cells fell, roughly linearly.

This same sample was also taken into another study, of T cells of mothers and their children. From that study: Compared with unrelated pairs, related mother-child pairs had slightly higher, non-significant overlap.

This clonotype was sampled from a girl aged 2 to 9 in good health. The chain employs TRBV28 and TRBJ2-1; D call uncertain. Sequenced input: blood. DNA for the CDR3: TGTGCCAGCAGTTTGTACCGCGCTCGCGACAATGAGCAGTTCTTC. Encoded protein: CASSLYRARDNEQFF.